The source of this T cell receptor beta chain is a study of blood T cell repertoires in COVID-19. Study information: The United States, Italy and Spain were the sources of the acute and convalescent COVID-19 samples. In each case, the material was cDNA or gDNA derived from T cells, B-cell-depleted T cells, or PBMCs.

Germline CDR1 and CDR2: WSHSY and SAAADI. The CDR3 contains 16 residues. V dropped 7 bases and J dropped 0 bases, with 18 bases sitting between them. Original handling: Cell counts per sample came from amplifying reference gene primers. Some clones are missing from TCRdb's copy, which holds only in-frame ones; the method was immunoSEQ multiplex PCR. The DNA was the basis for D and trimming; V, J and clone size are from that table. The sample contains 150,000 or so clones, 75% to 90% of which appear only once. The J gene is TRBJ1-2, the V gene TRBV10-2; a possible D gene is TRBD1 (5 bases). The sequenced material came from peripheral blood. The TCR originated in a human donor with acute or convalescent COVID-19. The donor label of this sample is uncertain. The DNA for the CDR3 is TGCGCCAGCAATGGTCCGGGGGAGCGGGCTAACTATGGCTACACCTTC. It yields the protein CASNGPGERANYGYTF.